The entry that follows covers one TCR beta chain sequence. The data were taken from a study of blood T cell repertoires in COVID-19. Study summary: The study drew acute and convalescent COVID-19 samples from the United States, Italy and Spain. From T cells, B-cell-depleted T cells, or PBMCs came the material, which was cDNA or gDNA.

Two consecutive negative NP/OP PCR tests, clearance, or resolved symptoms defined Cohort 3 recovery. Between the trimmed V and J ends, which lost 2 bases and 4 bases, there was a span of 14 bases. From germline, CDR1 is MNHEY and CDR2 SMNVEV (reference sequence). The CDR3 loop spans 15 amino acids. Some clones are missing from TCRdb's copy, which holds only in-frame ones; the method was immunoSEQ multiplex PCR. Of 150,000 to 200,000 clones listed, about 89% are singletons. The genes are TRBV27 and TRBJ1-1; a possible D gene is TRBD1 (5 bases). The source is a woman aged 18-29 years who had recovered from COVID-19. Sequencing was done on a sample of PBMCs or T cells enriched from blood (not recorded which). This chain's CDR3 is CASSLQGLPRTEAFF. The CDR3 bases are TGTGCCAGCAGTTTACAGGGACTACCTCGCACTGAAGCTTTCTTT.